This is a list of T cell receptor beta chains from one sample in a study of OX40 agonist ivuxolimab in advanced cancers. The data were produced by immunoSEQ multiplex PCR, yet TCRdb's version contains in-frame clones alone and is incomplete. The sample holds tens of thousands of clones, 81% seen once. Sequenced material: CD4+ or CD8+ T cells sorted from blood, taken in a trial of the OX40 agonist ivuxolimab. The receptors here all came from an adult with an advanced solid tumor such as melanoma, head and neck, liver or kidney cancer. CDR3s include the opening cysteine and the closing phenylalanine or tryptophan. The D gene is left open where the match is weak. Only part of the rows carry a size: once, few, many, or a class if the clone is expanded.

D,J,size,V,DNA,CDR3
-,TRBJ1-6,medium-sized,TRBV11-2,TGTGCCAGCAGCCCCCAATGGGGGGCTATTTCTTCACCCCTCCACTTT,CASSPQWGAISSPLHF
TRBD1,TRBJ2-5,-,TRBV30,TGTGCCTGGAGTATGGGACAGTACCAAGAGACCCAGTACTTC,CAWSMGQYQETQYF
TRBD1,TRBJ2-5,-,TRBV10-1,TGCGCCAACAAACCGGGACAGGGGGGAGAGACCCAGTACTTC,CANKPGQGGETQYF
TRBD2,TRBJ2-7,-,TRBV5-1,TGCGCCAGCAGCCAGCACTTAGCGGGAGTATTCTACGAGCAGTACTTC,CASSQHLAGVFYEQYF
-,TRBJ2-5,-,TRBV21-1,TGTGCCAGCAGGGAAGGGGGCCGAGAAGATCAAGAGACCCAGTACTTC,CASREGGREDQETQYF
-,TRBJ2-3,once,TRBV11-2,TGTGCCAGCAGCTTGGTCGGGATCCCGCAGTATTTT,CASSLVGIPQYF
TRBD2,TRBJ2-3,-,TRBV25-1,TGTGCCAGCAGTGGGACTAGCGGGAACACAGATACGCAGTATTTT,CASSGTSGNTDTQYF
-,TRBJ2-2,-,TRBV10-2,TGCGCCAGCAGTGACATGGGTTGGACCGGGGAGCTGTTTTTT,CASSDMGWTGELFF
-,TRBJ2-2,-,TRBV19,TGTGCCAGTAGTATAGGTCATCCAATGGGTAACGGGGAGCTGTTTTTT,CASSIGHPMGNGELFF
-,TRBJ1-2,-,TRBV28,TGTGCCAGCAGTCCATCCCTCACCGGCAACTACTATGGCTACACCTTC,CASSPSLTGNYYGYTF
-,TRBJ2-6,-,TRBV7-9,TGTGCCAGCAGCTTCCAGGGTAGCTCTGGGGCCAACGTCCTGACTTTC,CASSFQGSSGANVLTF
-,TRBJ2-1,-,TRBV6-6,TGTGCCAGCAGTCTTGAGGTTTGGAATGAGCAGTTCTTC,CASSLEVWNEQFF
-,TRBJ2-1,-,TRBV10-3,TGTGCCATCAGTGAGGGAGTACAGGGCTCCTACAATGAGCAGTTCTTC,CAISEGVQGSYNEQFF
-,TRBJ2-2,-,TRBV7-8,TGTGCCAGCAGCCCCGACGGAACAGGGAACACCGGGGAGCTGTTTTTT,CASSPDGTGNTGELFF
-,TRBJ1-2,-,TRBV12-5,TGTGCTAGTTCCCCCCCGGGTAGGGTCTATGGCTACACCTTC,CASSPPGRVYGYTF
TRBD2,TRBJ2-7,-,TRBV5-1,TGCGCCAGCAGCCCAAAGACTAGCGGGAGTCTTTCAGTTGTCTACGAGCAGTACTTC,CASSPKTSGSLSVVYEQYF
-,TRBJ1-5,-,TRBV5-6,TGTGACCGGGGGCCTCCCCTGGGCAATCAGCCCCAGCATTTT,CDRGPPLGNQPQHF
TRBD2,TRBJ2-5,-,TRBV19,TGTGCCAGTAGTCCCTACAGCGGGAGGGGAGAGACCCAGTACTTC,CASSPYSGRGETQYF
-,TRBJ1-5,-,TRBV2,TGTGCCAGCAGTGAATTTTGGGCTCAGCCCCAGCATTTT,CASSEFWAQPQHF
TRBD2,TRBJ2-5,-,TRBV4-1,TGCGCCAGCAGCCAACCGGGACTAGCGGAAGAGACCCAGTACTTC,CASSQPGLAEETQYF
-,TRBJ2-7,-,TRBV6-5,TGTGCCAGCAGTTACTCCTACGACGTTCCGTCCTACGAGCAGTACTTC,CASSYSYDVPSYEQYF
-,TRBJ2-7,-,TRBV23-1,TGCGCCAGCAGTCAAATAGGGGGTCAATACGAGCAGTACTTC,CASSQIGGQYEQYF
TRBD2,TRBJ2-3,-,TRBV18,TGTGCCAGCTCCCACGCGACTAGCGGCACAGATACGCAGTATTTT,CASSHATSGTDTQYF
-,TRBJ1-4,-,TRBV6-1,TGTGCCAGCAGTGAAATTTATGGGAAAACAACTAATGAAAAACTGTTTTTT,CASSEIYGKTTNEKLFF
TRBD1,TRBJ2-7,few,TRBV5-6,TGTGCCAGCAGCTTCGGGACAGGGGGCTACGAGCAGTACTTC,CASSFGTGGYEQYF
TRBD1,TRBJ1-1,-,TRBV5-1,TGCGCCAGCAGCTTGGTCGGACAGGTCCTGAACACTGAAGCTTTCTTT,CASSLVGQVLNTEAFF
TRBD1,TRBJ1-2,-,TRBV5-1,TGCGCCAGCAGCCCCGCGGGACAGGGCTATGGCTACACCTTC,CASSPAGQGYGYTF
TRBD2,TRBJ2-2,-,TRBV28,TGTGCCAGCAGTCGCGGACTAGCGGGAGTTTTGGACACCGGGGAGCTGTTTTTT,CASSRGLAGVLDTGELFF
TRBD2,TRBJ2-1,-,TRBV11-2,TGTGCCAGCAGCTCGTCCCCAGCGGGAGGTACCTACAATGAGCAGTTCTTC,CASSSSPAGGTYNEQFF
-,TRBJ2-5,-,TRBV21-1,TGTGCCGCCAAGGCGCGCGGAGAAGAGACCCAGTACTTC,CAAKARGEETQYF
TRBD2,TRBJ2-3,-,TRBV4-1,TGCGCCAGCACTGAGCGGGAGGGCCGTCCAGATACGCAGTATTTT,CASTEREGRPDTQYF
TRBD1,TRBJ1-2,few,TRBV4-1,TGCGCCAGCCGGGGGGGGACAGGGGACGGCTACACCTTC,CASRGGTGDGYTF
-,TRBJ2-3,-,TRBV7-6,TGTGCCAGCAGCTTAGGGCGAGATACGCAGTATTTT,CASSLGRDTQYF
-,TRBJ2-2,once,TRBV6-5,TGTGCCAGCAGTTATTCTTGGGTGGGGGACACCGGGGAGCTGTTTTTT,CASSYSWVGDTGELFF
TRBD1,TRBJ1-4,once,TRBV28,TGTGCCAGCAGTTTCTACCGTCGACAGGGTTGGGAAAAACTGTTTTTT,CASSFYRRQGWEKLFF
-,TRBJ2-2,-,TRBV5-1,TGCGCCAGCAGCCACCTGGGACCTCGTCCCACCGGGGAGCTGTTTTTT,CASSHLGPRPTGELFF
-,TRBJ1-2,-,TRBV29-1,TGCAGCGTTGAAAAAGGCATTGGGACCGCGGACTGGGGCTACACCTTC,CSVEKGIGTADWGYTF
TRBD1,TRBJ1-2,-,TRBV6-5,TGTGCCAGCAGCTATACAGGGGGCGGTTATGGCTACACCTTC,CASSYTGGGYGYTF
TRBD1,TRBJ1-2,-,TRBV6-1,TGTGCCAGCAGTGAAGGATGGGACAGGAGATATGGCTACACCTTC,CASSEGWDRRYGYTF
TRBD1,TRBJ2-7,-,TRBV27,TGTGCAGCAGTTTACTCCCTGGACAGGGTCTTCGAGCAGTACTTC,CAAVYSLDRVFEQYF
TRBD1,TRBJ2-1,-,TRBV9,TGTGCCAGCAGCGTCGGGACAGTGTCTGAGCAGTTCTTC,CASSVGTVSEQFF
-,TRBJ1-2,-,TRBV13,TGTGCCAGCAGCTTAGCCGGTGCTGGCTACACCTTC,CASSLAGAGYTF